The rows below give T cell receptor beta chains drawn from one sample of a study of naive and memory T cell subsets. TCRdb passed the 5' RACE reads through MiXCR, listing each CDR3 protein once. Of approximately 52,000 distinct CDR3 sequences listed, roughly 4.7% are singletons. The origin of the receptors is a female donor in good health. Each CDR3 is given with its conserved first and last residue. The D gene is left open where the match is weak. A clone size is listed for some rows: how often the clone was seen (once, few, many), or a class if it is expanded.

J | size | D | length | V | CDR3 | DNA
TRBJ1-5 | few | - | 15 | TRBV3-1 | CASSQDRRSNQPQHF | TGTGCCAGCAGCCAAGATCGCAGGAGCAATCAGCCCCAGCATTTT
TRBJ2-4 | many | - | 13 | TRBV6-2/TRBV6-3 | CASSYAGPNIQYF | TGTGCCAGCAGTTACGCAGGGCCAAACATTCAGTACTTC
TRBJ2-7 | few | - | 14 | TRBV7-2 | CASSSNELAWEQYF | TGTGCCAGCAGCTCCAACGAGCTGGCTTGGGAGCAGTACTTC
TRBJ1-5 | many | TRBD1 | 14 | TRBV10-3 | CAISPGQGNQPQHF | TGTGCCATCAGCCCGGGACAGGGTAATCAGCCCCAGCATTTT
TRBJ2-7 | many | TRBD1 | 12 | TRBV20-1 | CSASTGVGEQYF | TGCAGTGCTAGTACAGGGGTCGGCGAGCAGTACTTC
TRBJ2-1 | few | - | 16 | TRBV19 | CASSTSVLAGRSEQFF | TGTGCCAGTAGTACCTCGGTGTTGGCGGGACGATCCGAGCAGTTCTTC
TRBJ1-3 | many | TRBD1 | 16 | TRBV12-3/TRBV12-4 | CASSFWQGGPGNTIYF | TGTGCCAGCAGTTTCTGGCAGGGGGGCCCTGGAAACACCATATATTTT
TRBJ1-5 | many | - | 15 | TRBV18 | CASSPGGGSNQPQHF | TGTGCCAGCTCACCTGGGGGGGGAAGCAATCAGCCCCAGCATTTT
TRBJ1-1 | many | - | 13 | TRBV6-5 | CASRTDRNTEAFF | TGTGCCAGCAGAACCGACAGGAACACTGAAGCTTTCTTT
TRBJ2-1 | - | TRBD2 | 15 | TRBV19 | CASSIPSSGSNEQFF | TGTGCCAGTAGTATCCCCTCTAGCGGAAGTAATGAGCAGTTCTTC
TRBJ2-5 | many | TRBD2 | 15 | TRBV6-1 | CASSRTRGGQETQYF | TGTGCCAGCAGTAGGACTAGAGGAGGCCAAGAGACCCAGTACTTC
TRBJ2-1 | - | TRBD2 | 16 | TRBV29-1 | CSVDSPAGRGYNEQFF | TGCAGCGTTGATTCCCCCGCGGGGAGGGGCTACAATGAGCAGTTCTTC
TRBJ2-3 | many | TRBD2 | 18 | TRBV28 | CASSFLRAGVSPTDTQYF | TGTGCCAGCAGTTTCTTGCGAGCGGGAGTGAGCCCCACAGATACGCAGTATTTT
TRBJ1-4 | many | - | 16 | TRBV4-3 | CASSQNLGATNEKLFF | TGCGCCAGCAGCCAGAATCTGGGGGCGACTAATGAAAAACTGTTTTTT
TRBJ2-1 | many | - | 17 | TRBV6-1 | CASSEAERPLFYNEQFF | TGTGCCAGCAGTGAAGCAGAACGGCCCCTATTTTACAATGAGCAGTTCTTC
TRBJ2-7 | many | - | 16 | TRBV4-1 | CASSQDYPQDLYEQYF | TGCGCCAGCAGCCAAGATTATCCACAGGACCTATACGAGCAGTACTTC
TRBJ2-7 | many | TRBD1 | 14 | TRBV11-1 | CASSYGQDLYEQYF | TGTGCCAGCAGCTACGGACAGGACCTCTACGAGCAGTACTTC
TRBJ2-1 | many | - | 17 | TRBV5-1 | CASSLAEGKPTRNEQFF | TGCGCCAGCAGCTTGGCCGAGGGGAAACCGACTAGGAATGAGCAGTTCTTC
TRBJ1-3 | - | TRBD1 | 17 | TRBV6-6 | CASSGDRQGLSGNTIYF | TGTGCCAGCAGCGGGGACCGACAGGGTCTTTCTGGAAACACCATATATTTT
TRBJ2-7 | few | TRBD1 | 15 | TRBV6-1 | CASSESRDRDDEQYF | TGTGCCAGCAGTGAAAGCAGAGACAGGGACGACGAGCAGTACTTC
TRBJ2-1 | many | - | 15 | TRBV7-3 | CASSLRRSPQNEQFF | TGTGCCAGCAGCTTACGGCGTAGCCCACAGAATGAGCAGTTCTTC
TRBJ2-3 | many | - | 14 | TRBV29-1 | CSVVGQGGTDTQYF | TGCAGCGTTGTAGGGCAGGGCGGCACAGATACGCAGTATTTT
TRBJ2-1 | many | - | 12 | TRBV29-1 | CSVGRSYNEQFF | TGCAGCGTCGGCAGATCCTACAATGAGCAGTTCTTC
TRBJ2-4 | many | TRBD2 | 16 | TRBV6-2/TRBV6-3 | CASSSERERAKNIQYF | TGTGCCAGCAGTAGCGAGCGGGAGCGGGCCAAAAACATTCAGTACTTC
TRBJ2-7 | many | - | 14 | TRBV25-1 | CASRPPDVSYEQYF | TGTGCCAGCAGGCCCCCGGACGTATCCTACGAGCAGTACTTC
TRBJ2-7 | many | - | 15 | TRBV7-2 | CASSMTPRGPYEQYF | TGTGCCAGCAGCATGACCCCTAGAGGGCCCTACGAGCAGTACTTC
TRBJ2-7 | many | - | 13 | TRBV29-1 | CSVEGDSSYEQYF | TGCAGCGTTGAAGGAGACAGCTCCTACGAGCAGTACTTC